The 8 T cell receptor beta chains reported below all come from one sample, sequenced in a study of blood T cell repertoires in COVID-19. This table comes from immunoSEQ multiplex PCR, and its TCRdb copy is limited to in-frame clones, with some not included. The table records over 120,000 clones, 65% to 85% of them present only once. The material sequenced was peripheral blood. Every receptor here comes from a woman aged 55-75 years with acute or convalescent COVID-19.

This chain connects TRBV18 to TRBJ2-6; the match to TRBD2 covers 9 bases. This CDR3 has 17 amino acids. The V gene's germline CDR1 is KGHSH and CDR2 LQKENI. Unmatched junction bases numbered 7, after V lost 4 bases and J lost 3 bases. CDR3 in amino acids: CASSLEQAGGGANVLTF. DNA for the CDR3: TGTGCCAGCTCACTAGAGCAAGCGGGAGGTGGGGCCAACGTCCTGACTTTC.

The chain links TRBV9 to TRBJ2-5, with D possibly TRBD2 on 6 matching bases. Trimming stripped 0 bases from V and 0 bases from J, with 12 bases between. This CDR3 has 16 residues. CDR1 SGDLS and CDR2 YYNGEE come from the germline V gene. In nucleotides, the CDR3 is TGTGCCAGCAGCGTAGGCCTAGCGCTGCACCAAGAGACCCAGTACTTC. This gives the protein CASSVGLALHQETQYF.

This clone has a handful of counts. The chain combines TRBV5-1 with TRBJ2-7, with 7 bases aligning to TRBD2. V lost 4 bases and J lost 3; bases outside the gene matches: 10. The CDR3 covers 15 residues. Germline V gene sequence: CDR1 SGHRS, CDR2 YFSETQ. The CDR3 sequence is CASSIHSGRVYEQYF. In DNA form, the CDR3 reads TGCGCCAGCAGCATCCATAGCGGGCGGGTCTACGAGCAGTACTTC.

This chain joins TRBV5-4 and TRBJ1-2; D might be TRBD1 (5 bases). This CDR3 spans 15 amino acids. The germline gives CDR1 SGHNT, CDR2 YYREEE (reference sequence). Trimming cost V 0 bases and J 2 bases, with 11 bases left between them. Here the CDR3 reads CASSLESAGNYGYTF. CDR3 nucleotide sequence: TGTGCCAGCAGCTTGGAATCGGCAGGGAACTATGGCTACACCTTC.

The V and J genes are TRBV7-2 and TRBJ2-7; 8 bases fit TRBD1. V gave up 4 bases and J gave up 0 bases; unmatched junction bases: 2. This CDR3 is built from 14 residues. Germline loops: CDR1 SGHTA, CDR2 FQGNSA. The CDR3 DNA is TGTGCCAGCAGCTGGACAGGGAACTCCTACGAGCAGTACTTC. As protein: CASSWTGNSYEQYF.

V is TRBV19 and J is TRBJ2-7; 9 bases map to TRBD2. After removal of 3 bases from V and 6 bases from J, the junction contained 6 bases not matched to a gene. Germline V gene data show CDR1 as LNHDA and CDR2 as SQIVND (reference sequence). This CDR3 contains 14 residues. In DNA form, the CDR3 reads TGTGCCAGTAGTATCGTCGGCGGGGGGGGCGAGCAGTACTTC. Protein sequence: CASSIVGGGGEQYF.

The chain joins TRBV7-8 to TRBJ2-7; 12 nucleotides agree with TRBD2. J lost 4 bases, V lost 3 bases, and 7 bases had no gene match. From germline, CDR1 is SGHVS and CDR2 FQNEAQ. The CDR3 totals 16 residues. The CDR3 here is CASSFSTSGSLYEQYF. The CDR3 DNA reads TGTGCCAGCAGCTTTTCGACTAGCGGGAGTTTGTACGAGCAGTACTTC.

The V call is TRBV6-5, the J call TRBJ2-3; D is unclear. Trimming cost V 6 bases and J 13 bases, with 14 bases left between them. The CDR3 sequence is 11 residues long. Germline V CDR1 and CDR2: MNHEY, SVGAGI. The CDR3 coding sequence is TGTGCCAGCAGATCGGTCCCCCAAGAGTATTTT. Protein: CASRSVPQEYF.